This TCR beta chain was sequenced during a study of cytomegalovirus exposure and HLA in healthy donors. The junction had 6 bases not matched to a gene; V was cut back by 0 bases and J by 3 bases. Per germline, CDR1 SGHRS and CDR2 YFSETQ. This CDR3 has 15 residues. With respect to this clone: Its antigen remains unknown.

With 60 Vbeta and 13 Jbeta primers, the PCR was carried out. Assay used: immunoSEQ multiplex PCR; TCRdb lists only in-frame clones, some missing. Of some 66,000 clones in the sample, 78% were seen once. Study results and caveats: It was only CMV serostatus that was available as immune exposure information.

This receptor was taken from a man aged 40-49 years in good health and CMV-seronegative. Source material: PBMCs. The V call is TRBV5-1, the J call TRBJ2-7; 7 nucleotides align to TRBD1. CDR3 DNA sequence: TGCGCCAGCAGCTTGGAGCCGGGACAGAACTACGAGCAGTACTTC. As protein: CASSLEPGQNYEQYF.